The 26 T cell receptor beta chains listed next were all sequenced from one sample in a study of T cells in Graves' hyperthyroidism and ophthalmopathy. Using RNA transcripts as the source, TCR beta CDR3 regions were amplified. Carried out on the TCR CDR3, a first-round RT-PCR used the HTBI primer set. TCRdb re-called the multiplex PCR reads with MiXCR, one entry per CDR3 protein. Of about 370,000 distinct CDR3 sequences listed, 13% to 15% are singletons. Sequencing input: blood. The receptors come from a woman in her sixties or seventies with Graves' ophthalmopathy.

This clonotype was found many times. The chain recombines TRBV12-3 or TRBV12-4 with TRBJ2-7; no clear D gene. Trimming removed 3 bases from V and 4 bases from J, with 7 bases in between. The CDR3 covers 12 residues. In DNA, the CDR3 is TGTGCCAGCAGTTTGTCCGAGTACGAGCAGTACTTC. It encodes CASSLSEYEQYF.

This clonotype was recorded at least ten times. DNA of the CDR3: TGCGCCAGCAGCTTTTTCCCAGGGAATCAGCCCCAGCATTTT. The encoded protein is CASSFFPGNQPQHF. The rearrangement links TRBV5-1 to TRBJ1-5, with D possibly being TRBD1 (5 bases). This CDR3 contains 14 residues. Trimming took off 2 bases at V and 4 bases at J, with 10 bases between the two ends. From germline, CDR1 is SGHRS and CDR2 YFSETQ.

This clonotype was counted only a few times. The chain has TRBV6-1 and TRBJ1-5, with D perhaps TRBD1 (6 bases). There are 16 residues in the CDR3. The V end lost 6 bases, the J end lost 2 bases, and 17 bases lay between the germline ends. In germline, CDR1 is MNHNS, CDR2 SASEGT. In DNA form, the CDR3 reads TGTGCCAGCAGACCCAATTGGGGGCCGGGCAATCAGCCCCAGCATTTT. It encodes CASRPNWGPGNQPQHF.

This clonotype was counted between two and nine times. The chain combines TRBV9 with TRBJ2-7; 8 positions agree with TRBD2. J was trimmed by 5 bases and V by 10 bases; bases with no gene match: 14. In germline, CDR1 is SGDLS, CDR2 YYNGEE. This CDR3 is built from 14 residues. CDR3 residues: CAGRKPSGCHEQYF. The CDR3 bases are TGTGCCGGAAGGAAGCCTAGCGGGTGCCACGAGCAGTACTTC.

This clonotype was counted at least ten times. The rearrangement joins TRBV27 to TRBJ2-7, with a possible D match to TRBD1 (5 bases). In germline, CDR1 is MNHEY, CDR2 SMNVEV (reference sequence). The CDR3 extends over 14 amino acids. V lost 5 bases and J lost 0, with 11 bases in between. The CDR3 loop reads CASSTGLSSYEQYF. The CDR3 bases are TGTGCCAGCAGTACAGGCCTGAGCTCCTACGAGCAGTACTTC.

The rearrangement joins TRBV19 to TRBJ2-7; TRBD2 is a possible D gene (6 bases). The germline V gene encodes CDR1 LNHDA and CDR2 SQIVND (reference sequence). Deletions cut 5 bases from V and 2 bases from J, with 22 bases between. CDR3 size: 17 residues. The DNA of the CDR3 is TGTGCCAGTAGTCTCCTCACTTTTGAGCGGGCCACCTACGAGCAGTACTTC. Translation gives CASSLLTFERATYEQYF.

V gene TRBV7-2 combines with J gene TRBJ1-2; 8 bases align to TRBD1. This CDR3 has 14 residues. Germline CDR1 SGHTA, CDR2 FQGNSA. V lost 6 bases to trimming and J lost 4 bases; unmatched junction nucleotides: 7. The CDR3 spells CASREGQGFYGYTF. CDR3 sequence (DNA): TGTGCCAGCAGAGAAGGACAGGGCTTCTATGGCTACACCTTC.

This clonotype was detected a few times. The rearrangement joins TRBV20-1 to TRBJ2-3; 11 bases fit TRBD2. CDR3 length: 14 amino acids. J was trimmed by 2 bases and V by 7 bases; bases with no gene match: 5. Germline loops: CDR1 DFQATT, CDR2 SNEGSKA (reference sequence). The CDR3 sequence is CSGVLAGDTDTQYF. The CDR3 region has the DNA TGCAGTGGAGTACTAGCGGGGGACACAGATACGCAGTATTTT.

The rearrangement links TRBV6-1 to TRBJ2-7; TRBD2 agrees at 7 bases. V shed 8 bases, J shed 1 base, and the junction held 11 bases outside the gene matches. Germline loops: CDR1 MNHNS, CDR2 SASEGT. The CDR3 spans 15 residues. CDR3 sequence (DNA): TGTGCCAGCTCTATGTCTAGCGGTTCTTCCTACGAGCAGTACTTC. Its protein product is CASSMSSGSSYEQYF.

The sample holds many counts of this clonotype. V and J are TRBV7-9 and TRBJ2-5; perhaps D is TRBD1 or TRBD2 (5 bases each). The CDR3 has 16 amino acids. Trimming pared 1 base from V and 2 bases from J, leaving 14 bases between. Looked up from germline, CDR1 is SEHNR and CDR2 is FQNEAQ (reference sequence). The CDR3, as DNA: TGTGCCAGCAGCTTAGATCTGGGATGGGGGCAAGAGACCCAGTACTTC. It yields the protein CASSLDLGWGQETQYF.

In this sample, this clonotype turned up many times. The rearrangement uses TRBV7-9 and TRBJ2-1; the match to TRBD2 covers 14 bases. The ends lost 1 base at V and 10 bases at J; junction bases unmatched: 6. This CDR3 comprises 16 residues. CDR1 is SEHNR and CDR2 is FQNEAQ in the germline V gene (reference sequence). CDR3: CASSLEGLAGVLEQFF. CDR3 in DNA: TGTGCCAGCAGCTTAGAGGGACTAGCGGGAGTTTTGGAGCAGTTCTTC.

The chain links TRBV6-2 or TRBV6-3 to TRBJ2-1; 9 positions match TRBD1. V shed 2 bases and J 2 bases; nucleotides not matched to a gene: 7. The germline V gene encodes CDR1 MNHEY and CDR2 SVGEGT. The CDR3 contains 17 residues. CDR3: CASSYQMDRGAYNEQFF. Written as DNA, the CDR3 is TGTGCCAGCAGTTACCAGATGGACAGGGGTGCCTACAATGAGCAGTTCTTC.

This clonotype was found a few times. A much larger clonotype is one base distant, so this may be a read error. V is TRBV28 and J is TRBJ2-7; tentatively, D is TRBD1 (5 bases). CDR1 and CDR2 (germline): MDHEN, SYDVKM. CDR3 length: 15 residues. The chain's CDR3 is CASSTGGILHYEQHF. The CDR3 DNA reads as TGTGCCAGCAGTACAGGTGGCATTCTACACTACGAGCAGCACTTC.

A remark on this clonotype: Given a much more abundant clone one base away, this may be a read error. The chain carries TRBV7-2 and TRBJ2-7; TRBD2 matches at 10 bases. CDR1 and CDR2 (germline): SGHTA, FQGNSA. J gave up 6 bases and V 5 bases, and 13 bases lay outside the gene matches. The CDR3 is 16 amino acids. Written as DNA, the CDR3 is TGTGCCAGCAGCCCTGACGCATCAGCGGGAGGGATCGAGCAGTACTTC. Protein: CASSPDASAGGIEQYF.

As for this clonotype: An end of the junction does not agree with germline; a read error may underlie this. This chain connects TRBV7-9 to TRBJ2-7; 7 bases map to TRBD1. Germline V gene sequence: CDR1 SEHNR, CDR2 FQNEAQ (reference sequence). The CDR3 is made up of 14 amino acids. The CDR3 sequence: CGSTLAGTDYEQYF. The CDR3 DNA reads TGTGGCAGCACCTTAGCCGGGACAGACTACGAGCAGTACTTC.

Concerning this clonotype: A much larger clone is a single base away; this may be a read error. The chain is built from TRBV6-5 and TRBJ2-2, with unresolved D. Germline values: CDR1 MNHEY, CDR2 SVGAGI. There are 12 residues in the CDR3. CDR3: CAISYHTGELFF. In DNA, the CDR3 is TGTGCCATCAGTTACCACACCGGGGAGCTGTTTTTT.

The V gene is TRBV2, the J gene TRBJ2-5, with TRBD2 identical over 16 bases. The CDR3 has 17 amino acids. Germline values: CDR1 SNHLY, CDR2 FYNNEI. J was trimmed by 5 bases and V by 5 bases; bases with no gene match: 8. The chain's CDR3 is CASSPPGLAGGVETQYF. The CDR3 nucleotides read TGTGCCAGCAGTCCCCCGGGACTAGCGGGGGGGGTGGAGACCCAGTACTTC. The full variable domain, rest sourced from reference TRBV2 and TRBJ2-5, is EPEVTQTPSHQVTQMGQEVILRCVPISNHLYFYWYRQILGQKVEFLVSFYNNEISEKSEIFDDQFSVERPDGSNFTLKIRSTKLEDSAMYFCASSPPGLAGGVETQYFGPGTRLLVL.

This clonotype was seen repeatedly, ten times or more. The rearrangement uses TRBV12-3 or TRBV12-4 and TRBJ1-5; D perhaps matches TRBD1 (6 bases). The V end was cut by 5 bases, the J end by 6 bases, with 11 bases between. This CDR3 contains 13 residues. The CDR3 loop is CASSRDILQPQHF. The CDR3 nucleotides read TGTGCCAGCAGTCGGGACATACTTCAGCCCCAGCATTTT.

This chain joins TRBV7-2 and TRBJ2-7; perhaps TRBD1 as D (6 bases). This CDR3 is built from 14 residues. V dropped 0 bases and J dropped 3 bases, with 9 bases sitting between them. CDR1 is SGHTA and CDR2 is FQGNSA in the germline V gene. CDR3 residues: CASSLARGYYEQYF. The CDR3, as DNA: TGTGCCAGCAGCTTAGCAAGGGGGTACTACGAGCAGTACTTC. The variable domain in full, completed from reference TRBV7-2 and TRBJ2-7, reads GAGVSQSPSNKVTEKGKDVELRCDPISGHTALYWYRQSLGQGLEFLIYFQGNSAPDKSGLPSDRFSAERTGGSVSTLTIQRTQQEDSAVYLCASSLARGYYEQYFGPGTRLTVT.

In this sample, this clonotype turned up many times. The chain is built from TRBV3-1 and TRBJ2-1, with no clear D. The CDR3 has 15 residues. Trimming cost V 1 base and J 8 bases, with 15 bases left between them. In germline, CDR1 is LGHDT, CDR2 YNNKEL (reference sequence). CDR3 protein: CASSQVGLGRDEQFF. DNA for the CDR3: TGTGCCAGCAGCCAAGTGGGGTTAGGACGTGATGAGCAGTTCTTC.

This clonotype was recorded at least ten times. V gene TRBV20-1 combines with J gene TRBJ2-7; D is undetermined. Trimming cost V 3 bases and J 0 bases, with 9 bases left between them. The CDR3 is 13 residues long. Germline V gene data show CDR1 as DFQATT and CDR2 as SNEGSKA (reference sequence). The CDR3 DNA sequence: TGCAGTGCTAGGAAAGGCAGCTCCTACGAGCAGTACTTC. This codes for CSARKGSSYEQYF.

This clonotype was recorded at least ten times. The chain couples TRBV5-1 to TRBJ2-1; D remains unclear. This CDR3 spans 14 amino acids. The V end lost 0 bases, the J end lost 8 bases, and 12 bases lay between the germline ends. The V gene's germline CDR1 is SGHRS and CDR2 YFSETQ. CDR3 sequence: CASSLDGFMDEQFF. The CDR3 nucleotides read TGCGCCAGCAGCTTGGACGGCTTCATGGATGAGCAGTTCTTC. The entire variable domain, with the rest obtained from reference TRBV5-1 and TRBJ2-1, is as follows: KAGVTQTPRYLIKTRGQQVTLSCSPISGHRSVSWYQQTPGQGLQFLFEYFSETQRNKGNFPGRFSGRQFSNSRSEMNVSTLELGDSALYLCASSLDGFMDEQFFGPGTRLTVL.

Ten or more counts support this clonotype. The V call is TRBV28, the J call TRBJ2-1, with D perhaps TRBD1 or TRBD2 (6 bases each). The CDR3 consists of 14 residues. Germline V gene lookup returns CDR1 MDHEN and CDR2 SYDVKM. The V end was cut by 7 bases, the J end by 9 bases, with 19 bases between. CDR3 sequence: CASTFPGAKSEQFF. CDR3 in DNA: TGTGCCAGCACCTTCCCGGGGGCCAAGAGTGAGCAGTTCTTC.

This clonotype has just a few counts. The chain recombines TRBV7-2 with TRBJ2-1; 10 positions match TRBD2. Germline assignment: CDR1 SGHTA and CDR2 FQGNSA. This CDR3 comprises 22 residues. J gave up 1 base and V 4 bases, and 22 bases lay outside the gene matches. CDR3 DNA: TGTGCCAGCAGCTCGACCTCCCAAGCGGGAGGGTCCCTTTTTTTTTCCTACAATGAGCAGTTCTTC. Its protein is CASSSTSQAGGSLFFSYNEQFF.

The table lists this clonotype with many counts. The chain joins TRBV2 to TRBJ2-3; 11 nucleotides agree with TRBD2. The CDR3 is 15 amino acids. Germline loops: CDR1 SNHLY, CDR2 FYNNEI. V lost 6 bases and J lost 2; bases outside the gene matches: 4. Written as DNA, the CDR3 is TGTGCCAGCAGCGGGACTAGCGGATACACAGATACGCAGTATTTT. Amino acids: CASSGTSGYTDTQYF.

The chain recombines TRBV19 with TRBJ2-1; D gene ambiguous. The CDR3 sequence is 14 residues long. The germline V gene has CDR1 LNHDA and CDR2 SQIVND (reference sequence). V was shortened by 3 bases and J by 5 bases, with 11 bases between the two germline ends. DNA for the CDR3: TGTGCCAGTAGTATCCCGGGTTCACACAATGAGCAGTTCTTC. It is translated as CASSIPGSHNEQFF.